A single sample gave rise to the 4 T cell receptor beta chains below, sequenced in a study of T cell responses to AZD1222 COVID-19 vaccine. Profiled with immunoSEQ multiplex PCR; TCRdb holds only in-frame clones, not every one. Of tens of thousands of clones in the sample, 92% were seen once. This specimen was peripheral blood, taken 28 days after the second AZD1222 dose. The source is an adult who received the AZD1222 COVID-19 vaccine.

The chain uses TRBV4-3 and TRBJ1-1; 8 bases match TRBD1. In germline, CDR1 is LGHNA, CDR2 YSLEER. Germline trimming cut 3 bases from V and 3 bases from J; bases unmatched to any gene: 3. The CDR3 runs to 14 residues. The CDR3 nucleotides read TGCGCCAGCAGCCAGGGGACAGGTGACACTGAAGCTTTCTTT. It translates to CASSQGTGDTEAFF.

The chain has TRBV7-6 and TRBJ1-6, with 7 nucleotides matching TRBD1. Germline-derived CDR1 and CDR2 are SGHVS and FNYEAQ. The CDR3 has 16 residues. V was clipped by 2 bases and J by 5 bases; unmatched bases: 6. CDR3 region: CASSLTGQYNNSPLHF. For the CDR3, the DNA is TGTGCCAGCAGCTTAACGGGACAGTATAATAATTCACCCCTCCACTTT.

The rearrangement joins TRBV6-6 to TRBJ2-7; D call uncertain. Germline V gene data show CDR1 as MNHNY and CDR2 as SVGAGI (reference sequence). Trimming cost V 4 bases and J 5 bases, with 9 bases left between them. This CDR3 comprises 12 residues. The CDR3 DNA sequence: TGTGCCAGCAGTTCAGATGTAGACGAGCAGTACTTC. It is translated as CASSSDVDEQYF.

The J gene is TRBJ2-1, the V gene TRBV25-1; 7 bases match TRBD2. J gave up 6 bases and V 4 bases, and 3 bases lay outside the gene matches. CDR1 MGHDK and CDR2 SYGVNS come from the germline V gene. This CDR3 is built from 13 residues. The CDR3 spells CASSVVAGNEQFF. The DNA of the CDR3 is TGTGCCAGCAGTGTGGTAGCGGGCAATGAGCAGTTCTTC.